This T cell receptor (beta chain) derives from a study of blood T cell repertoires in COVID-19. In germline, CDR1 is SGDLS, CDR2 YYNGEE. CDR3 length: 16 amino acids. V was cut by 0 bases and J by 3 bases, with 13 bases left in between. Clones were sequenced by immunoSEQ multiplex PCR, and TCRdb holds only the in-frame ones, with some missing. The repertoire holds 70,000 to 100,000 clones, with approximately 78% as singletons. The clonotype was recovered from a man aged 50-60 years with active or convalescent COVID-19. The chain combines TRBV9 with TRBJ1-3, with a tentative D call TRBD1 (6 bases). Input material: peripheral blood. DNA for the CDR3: TGTGCCAGCAGCGTAGATCTGGGGGCTAGTGGAAACACCATATATTTT. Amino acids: CASSVDLGASGNTIYF.